This TCR beta chain came from a study of T cell changes during pregnancy in multiple sclerosis. Profiling relied on immunoSEQ multiplex PCR, and the TCRdb table lists in-frame clones only, not all of them. This sample has around 100,000 clones, with 90% to 95% found just once. V was pared by 3 bases and J by 6 bases, with 9 bases between. The CDR3 has 13 amino acids. CDR1 is LNHDA and CDR2 is SQIVND in the germline V gene (reference sequence). This TCR was sampled from a female donor with multiple sclerosis, enrolled in a pregnancy study. This chain links TRBV19 with TRBJ2-1; D gene unclear. This specimen consisted of peripheral blood, obtained before pregnancy. CDR3 DNA: TGTGCCAGTAGTATGGCCCATTCCAATGAGCAGTTCTTC. Translated, it gives CASSMAHSNEQFF.